This T cell receptor beta chain was retrieved from a study of glioma-infiltrating T cells after dendritic cell vaccination. In the study overall: Between about 2003 and 2012, patients got autologous tumor lysate-pulsed dendritic cell vaccines.

Notes on this clone: Its antigen is unidentified.

Libraries were prepared by immunoSEQ multiplex PCR; TCRdb keeps only in-frame clonotypes and omits some of them. Of about 49,000 clones in the sample, around 86% were seen once. Study-level results: Longer survival after dendritic cell vaccination followed higher pretreatment TIL content. Few patients contributed both blood and tumor specimens.

The specimen comprised blood, sampled before dendritic cell vaccination. This clonotype was sampled from a human donor with glioblastoma.

Here the CDR3 DNA reads TGTGCCAGCAGACTACAGCCGGACAGGGTCTACGAGCAGTACTTC. Amino acid sequence: CASRLQPDRVYEQYF. V and J are TRBV27 and TRBJ2-7, with TRBD1 matching over 8 bases. J lost 3 bases, V lost 6 bases, and 10 bases had no gene match. The CDR3 contains 15 residues. Germline V gene lookup returns CDR1 MNHEY and CDR2 SMNVEV (reference sequence).